This entry is about one TCR beta chain. The antigen is not known. The V gene's germline CDR1 is SQVTM and CDR2 ANQGSEA. The V and J ends lost 6 bases and 5 bases respectively, with 23 bases between them. The CDR3 totals 15 residues. Data came from immunoSEQ multiplex PCR; TCRdb stores just in-frame clones and leaves some out. Of 6,000 to 9,000 clones in the sample, about nine tenths were seen once. This entry is derived from a study of T cell clonotyping in hematopoietic cell transplantation. Overall study findings and caveats: Few recipient clonotypes overlapped donors; over 95% were de novo at given depth.

The chain has TRBV29-1 and TRBJ2-7; D not resolved. The receptor comes from a female patient aged 50-59 years who had an allogeneic stem cell transplant from an unrelated donor, so the T cells may come from the graft donor. Some clones in this sample may be carry-over from other donors' samples. The input for sequencing was PBMCs, taken 30 days after allogeneic stem cell transplant. Here the CDR3 reads CSVGSSGLLFHEQYF. The CDR3 DNA reads TGCAGCGTGGGTTCGTCGGGTCTCCTCTTCCACGAGCAGTACTTC.